Listed below are T cell receptor beta chains from one sample, sequenced in a study of blood T cell repertoires in COVID-19. Profiling relied on immunoSEQ multiplex PCR, and the TCRdb table lists in-frame clones only, not all of them. The sample lists a few hundred thousand clones; approximately 90% were seen once. The sequenced material came from PBMCs or T cells enriched from blood (not recorded which). All receptors derive from a woman aged 18-30 years who had been exposed to COVID-19. The CDR3 runs from the conserved cysteine through the conserved F or W. D genes are given only for firm matches. Part of the rows lack a size; the others show once, few, many or a class for expanded clones.

CDR3nt | CDR3aa | j_gene | d_gene | abundance | v_gene
TGTGCCAGCAGCTTAGTGGGCAGGCCTGAAGAGACCCAGTACTTC | CASSLVGRPEETQYF | TRBJ2-5 | . | . | TRBV7-9
TGTGCCAGCAGTTACTCGGGCACCTTGTCGAACACTGAAGCTTTCTTT | CASSYSGTLSNTEAFF | TRBJ1-1 | . | . | TRBV6-5
TGTGCCAGCAGTCCCGGACGTGAGGGAGCCTATGGCTACACCTTC | CASSPGREGAYGYTF | TRBJ1-2 | . | . | TRBV7-2
TGCGCCAGCAGCCAAGATCACAGGGTCAACAGTCCCGCTTATCCCAACTATGGCTACACCTTC | CASSQDHRVNSPAYPNYGYTF | TRBJ1-2 | . | . | TRBV4-3
TGTGCCAGCACGTCGAGTGGAGGTCAAGAGACCCAGTACTTC | CASTSSGGQETQYF | TRBJ2-5 | . | . | TRBV28
TGTGCCAGCAGCTTAGCCCCAGCGGGGGGGACCACAGATACGCAGTATTTT | CASSLAPAGGTTDTQYF | TRBJ2-3 | TRBD2 | . | TRBV7-2
TGTGCCAGCAGCTCCGACAGGGCCGGCAATCAGCCCCAGCATTTT | CASSSDRAGNQPQHF | TRBJ1-5 | TRBD1 | . | TRBV5-5
TGTGCCAGCAGGACAGGGGTCGAAAAACTGTTTTTT | CASRTGVEKLFF | TRBJ1-4 | TRBD1 | . | TRBV6-5
TGTGCCAGTAGTATTAGGGTGATTTCGGGGGAAGAGACCCAGTACTTC | CASSIRVISGEETQYF | TRBJ2-5 | . | . | TRBV19
TGTGCCAGCCAGTACGACTTCGGGACTAGCGGGGAGCTGTTTTTT | CASQYDFGTSGELFF | TRBJ2-2 | TRBD2 | . | TRBV2
TGCAGCGGCTCCGACAGTGCAACTAATGAAAAACTGTTTTTT | CSGSDSATNEKLFF | TRBJ1-4 | . | . | TRBV29-1
TGTGCCAGCTCGGTCGGCGGGGACAGCTCCTACGAGCAGTACTTC | CASSVGGDSSYEQYF | TRBJ2-7 | . | once | TRBV18
TGCGCCAGCAGCTTGGGCAGTTCCTCTAACTATGGCTACACCTTC | CASSLGSSSNYGYTF | TRBJ1-2 | . | . | TRBV5-1
TGTGCCAGCAGTGATCGGGGGGGTCTCACAGATACGCAGTATTTT | CASSDRGGLTDTQYF | TRBJ2-3 | TRBD2 | . | TRBV25-1
TGTGCCAGCAGCCAAGGGAGCTCCTACGAGCAGTACTTC | CASSQGSSYEQYF | TRBJ2-7 | . | . | TRBV4-2
TGCGCCAGCAGCCAAGAGCCGGGACAGGGGTACAATGAGCAGTTCTTC | CASSQEPGQGYNEQFF | TRBJ2-1 | TRBD1 | . | TRBV4-1
TGTGCCAGCAGCCAAGATCTGGTATTGGCAGGGCTTAGCAATCAGCCCCAGCATTTT | CASSQDLVLAGLSNQPQHF | TRBJ1-5 | . | . | TRBV4-2
TGTGCCAGCAGTTACGCACAGGAGACCTACGAGCAGTACTTC | CASSYAQETYEQYF | TRBJ2-7 | . | . | TRBV6-5
TGCGCCAGCAGCTTGGGGCCTCAGGGTTCTGGAAACACCATATATTTT | CASSLGPQGSGNTIYF | TRBJ1-3 | . | . | TRBV5-1